A selection of T cell receptor beta chains follows, all from one sample in a study of regulatory T cells in long-lasting Graves disease. TCRdb called the multiplex PCR reads again in MiXCR, with one record for every CDR3 protein. The sample contains about 470,000 distinct CDR3 sequences, around 21% of which appear only once. The material sequenced was peripheral blood mononuclear cells (PBMCs), taken when the disease was refractory, from a patient treated with antithyroid drugs. All receptors come from a female donor with Graves disease. Both conserved end residues are part of each CDR3. A D gene is named only where the DNA matches it firmly. The size of a clone is reported for some rows only, either as once, few or many, or as a class for expanded clones.

V gene	CDR3 length	J gene	clone size	D gene	CDR3 protein	CDR3 DNA
TRBV9	14	TRBJ1-1	many	-	CASSVGEGGTEAFF	TGTGCCAGCAGCGTAGGGGAAGGCGGCACTGAAGCTTTCTTT
TRBV6-1	14	TRBJ2-7	-	-	CASSMDLIAYEQYF	TGTGCCAGCAGTATGGACTTGATCGCCTACGAGCAGTACTTC
TRBV27	15	TRBJ1-1	many	-	CASTPSALRWTEAFF	TGTGCCAGCACCCCGTCGGCCTTACGCTGGACTGAAGCTTTCTTT
TRBV5-1	15	TRBJ1-5	-	-	CASSLTPNSNQPQHF	TGCGCCAGCAGCTTAACCCCGAATAGCAATCAGCCCCAGCATTTT
TRBV12-3/TRBV12-4	14	TRBJ1-5	many	TRBD1	CASRETGGNQPQHF	TGTGCCAGCAGAGAGACAGGGGGCAATCAGCCCCAGCATTTT
TRBV6-2/TRBV6-3	18	TRBJ2-7	few	TRBD2	CASSYTTSGNTISYEQYF	TGTGCCAGCAGTTATACGACTAGCGGGAATACTATTTCCTACGAGCAGTACTTC
TRBV2	13	TRBJ1-2	many	-	CASSVARDYGYTF	TGTGCCAGCAGTGTTGCCAGAGACTATGGCTACACCTTC
TRBV28	16	TRBJ2-4	few	-	CASTALRDIAKNIQYF	TGTGCCAGCACCGCCCTCAGGGATATAGCCAAAAACATTCAGTACTTC
TRBV20-1	13	TRBJ2-5	many	TRBD2	CSAAGGGGETQYF	TGCAGTGCCGCGGGAGGGGGTGGGGAGACCCAGTACTTC
TRBV30	13	TRBJ1-2	few	-	CASTLEWGYGYTF	TGTGCCTCTACCCTCGAATGGGGCTATGGCTACACCTTC
TRBV5-1	12	TRBJ1-1	many	-	CASSGGNTEAFF	TGCGCCAGCAGCGGGGGAAACACTGAAGCTTTCTTT
TRBV2	15	TRBJ2-1	few	TRBD2	CASSVVAGSGNEQFF	TGTGCCAGCAGTGTGGTAGCGGGGAGTGGAAATGAGCAGTTCTTC
TRBV12-5	13	TRBJ2-7	few	-	CASAQGTGYEQYF	TGTGCTAGTGCCCAAGGGACGGGTTACGAGCAGTACTTC
TRBV20-1	11	TRBJ1-5	once	-	CSARMGQPQHF	TGCAGTGCTAGAATGGGGCAGCCCCAGCATTTT
TRBV20-1	12	TRBJ2-5	many	-	CSARGYEETQYF	TGCAGTGCTAGAGGATATGAAGAGACCCAGTACTTC
TRBV29-1	15	TRBJ2-4	many	TRBD2	CSVDFPQGRENIQYF	TGCAGCGTTGACTTCCCCCAAGGGAGGGAAAACATTCAGTACTTC
TRBV7-2	14	TRBJ2-4	few	-	CASRRKGLENIQYF	TGTGCCAGCCGCCGGAAGGGTTTAGAGAACATTCAGTACTTC
TRBV30	13	TRBJ1-1	-	-	CAWSARGGRTAFF	TGTGCCTGGAGTGCCCGGGGAGGGAGAACGGCTTTCTTT
TRBV28	14	TRBJ1-5	many	-	CASSPTNSNQPQHF	TGTGCCAGCAGCCCGACTAATAGCAATCAGCCCCAGCATTTT
TRBV10-3	14	TRBJ1-1	few	-	CAISAGWGNTEAFF	TGTGCCATCAGCGCCGGGTGGGGAAACACTGAAGCTTTCTTT
TRBV6-5	14	TRBJ1-2	many	-	CASSYTGENYGYTF	TGTGCCAGCAGTTACACTGGGGAGAACTATGGCTACACCTTC
TRBV30	12	TRBJ1-6	-	TRBD1	CAGGQRDSPLHF	TGTGCCGGGGGACAGCGGGATTCACCCCTCCACTTT
TRBV11-2	16	TRBJ1-1	many	-	CASSPQLQSGNTEAFF	TGTGCCAGCAGCCCCCAGCTTCAGTCGGGTAACACTGAAGCTTTCTTT
TRBV9	14	TRBJ2-3	few	-	CASTQGGGTDTQYF	TGTGCCAGCACCCAAGGCGGTGGTACAGATACGCAGTATTTT
TRBV6-1	13	TRBJ2-1	-	-	CASSEAGSSEQFF	TGTGCCAGCAGTGAAGCGGGAAGCAGTGAGCAGTTCTTC
TRBV25-1	15	TRBJ2-7	many	-	CASSELETGPYEQYF	TGTGCCAGCAGTGAATTGGAGACAGGACCCTACGAGCAGTACTTC
TRBV5-1	14	TRBJ2-7	-	-	CASSFETGIYEQYF	TGCGCCAGCAGCTTCGAGACGGGAATCTACGAGCAGTACTTC
TRBV20-1	12	TRBJ2-5	many	-	CSATDRQETQYF	TGCAGTGCTACTGACAGACAAGAGACCCAGTACTTC
TRBV11-3	14	TRBJ2-7	many	TRBD1	CASSPRQGLGEQYF	TGTGCCAGCAGCCCTAGACAGGGGCTCGGCGAGCAGTACTTC
TRBV20-1	15	TRBJ2-1	many	TRBD2	CSAREGGTSGDEQFF	TGCAGTGCTAGAGAGGGGGGGACTAGCGGAGATGAGCAGTTCTTC
TRBV28	15	TRBJ2-5	few	-	CASSPSLGGQETQYF	TGTGCCAGCAGTCCGTCGCTAGGGGGCCAAGAGACCCAGTACTTC
TRBV7-9	18	TRBJ1-2	few	TRBD1	CASSSSRQGAATIGGYTF	TGTGCCAGCAGCTCGAGCCGACAGGGGGCCGCGACTATCGGGGGCTACACCTTC
TRBV7-9	15	TRBJ1-2	-	TRBD1	CASSKSDRGYYGYTF	TGTGCCAGCAGCAAGAGCGACAGGGGATACTATGGCTACACCTTC
TRBV6-9	14	TRBJ1-1	many	TRBD1	CASSYKQGAVEAFF	TGTGCCAGCAGTTATAAACAGGGGGCGGTTGAAGCTTTCTTT
TRBV5-1	14	TRBJ2-5	-	-	CASSLGQRPETQYF	TGCGCCAGCAGCTTGGGGCAGCGGCCAGAGACCCAGTACTTC